What follows is one T cell receptor (beta chain) and its context. As yet, its antigen is unknown. This sample is part of a study of cytomegalovirus exposure and HLA in healthy donors. Study findings and constraints: Researchers reported in a later analysis that a missense DCLRE1C variant was tied to TCR beta V- and J-gene trimming. Data from an earlier analysis indicated that most TCR beta V segments were productive either about 90% or about 30% of the time. Researchers reported that three CMV-associated chains were confirmed in vitro as CMV antigen-specific.

The PCR made use of 60 Vbeta and 13 Jbeta primers. Generated by immunoSEQ multiplex PCR, the TCRdb table keeps only in-frame clones and is missing some. Of about 150,000 clones in the sample, 65% to 75% are singletons; the top ten hold roughly 2.8%. When sampled, the donors appeared nominally healthy, though they likely had unrecorded immune exposures. Sequences were obtained from PBMCs. This receptor was identified in a man aged 18 to 29 in good health and CMV-seronegative.

CDR3 DNA: TGTGCCAGCAGCTTAGGCGGGGATGATACGCAGTATTTT. It encodes CASSLGGDDTQYF. The chain links TRBV7-9 to TRBJ2-3, with D possibly TRBD2 on 6 matching bases. Per germline, CDR1 SEHNR and CDR2 FQNEAQ (reference sequence). This CDR3 has 13 amino acids. The V end lost 1 base, the J end lost 6 bases, and 8 bases lay between the germline ends.